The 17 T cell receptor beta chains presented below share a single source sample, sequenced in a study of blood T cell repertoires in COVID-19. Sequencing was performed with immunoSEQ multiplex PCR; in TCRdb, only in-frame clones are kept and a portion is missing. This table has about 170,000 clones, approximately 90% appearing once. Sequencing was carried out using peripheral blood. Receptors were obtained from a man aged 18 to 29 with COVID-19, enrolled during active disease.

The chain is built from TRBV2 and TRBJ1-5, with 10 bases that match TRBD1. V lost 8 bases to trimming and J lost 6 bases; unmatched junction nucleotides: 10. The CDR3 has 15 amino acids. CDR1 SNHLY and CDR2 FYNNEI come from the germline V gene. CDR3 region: CASSTGTGAGQPQHF. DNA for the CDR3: TGTGCCAGCTCTACCGGGACAGGGGCCGGTCAGCCCCAGCATTTT.

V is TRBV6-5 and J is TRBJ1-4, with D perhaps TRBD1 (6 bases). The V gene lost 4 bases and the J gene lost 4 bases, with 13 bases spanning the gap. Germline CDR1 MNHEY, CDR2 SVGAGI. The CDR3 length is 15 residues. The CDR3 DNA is TGTGCCAGCAGTTCCGCAGGGGTCGGTAATGAAAAACTGTTTTTT. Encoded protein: CASSSAGVGNEKLFF.

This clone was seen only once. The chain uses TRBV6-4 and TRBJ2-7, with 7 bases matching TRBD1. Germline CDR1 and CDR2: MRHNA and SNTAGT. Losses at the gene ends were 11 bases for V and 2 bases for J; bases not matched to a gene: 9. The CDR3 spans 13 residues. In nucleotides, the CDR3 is TGTGCCCTCCTAGGGACAGAGACCTACGAGCAGTACTTC. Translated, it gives CALLGTETYEQYF.

The chain's CDR3 is CASSLARDSSGAFF. In nucleotides, the CDR3 is TGTGCCAGCAGTTTAGCCAGGGATTCGTCGGGTGCTTTCTTT. The chain is built from TRBV27 and TRBJ1-1, with a weak D call TRBD1 (5 bases). Looked up from germline, CDR1 is MNHEY and CDR2 is SMNVEV (reference sequence). This CDR3 contains 14 residues. Trimming removed 2 bases from V and 11 bases from J, with 18 bases in between.

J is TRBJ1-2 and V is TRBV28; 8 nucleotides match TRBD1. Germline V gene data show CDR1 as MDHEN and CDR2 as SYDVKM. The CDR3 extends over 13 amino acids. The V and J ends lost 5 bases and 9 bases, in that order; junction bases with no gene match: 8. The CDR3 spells CASSLRTGWSYTF. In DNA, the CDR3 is TGTGCCAGCAGTCTCCGGACAGGGTGGAGCTACACCTTC.

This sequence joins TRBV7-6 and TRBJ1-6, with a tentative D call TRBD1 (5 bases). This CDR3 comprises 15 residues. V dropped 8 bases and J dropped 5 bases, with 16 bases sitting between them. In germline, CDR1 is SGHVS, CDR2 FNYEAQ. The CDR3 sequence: CASSTQGENNSPLHF. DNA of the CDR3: TGTGCCAGCTCAACCCAAGGGGAAAATAATTCACCCCTCCACTTT.

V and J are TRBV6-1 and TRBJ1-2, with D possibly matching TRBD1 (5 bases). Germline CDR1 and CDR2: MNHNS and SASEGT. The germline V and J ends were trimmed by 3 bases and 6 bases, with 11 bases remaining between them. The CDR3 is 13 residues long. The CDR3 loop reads CASSDREVDGYTF. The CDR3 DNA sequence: TGTGCCAGCAGTGACAGGGAAGTGGATGGCTACACCTTC.

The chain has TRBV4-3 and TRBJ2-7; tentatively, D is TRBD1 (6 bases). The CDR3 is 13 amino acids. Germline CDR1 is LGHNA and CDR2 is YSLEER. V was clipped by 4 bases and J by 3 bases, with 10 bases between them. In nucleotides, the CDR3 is TGCGCCAGCAGCCTCTCCAGGGGCTACGAGCAGTACTTC. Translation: CASSLSRGYEQYF.

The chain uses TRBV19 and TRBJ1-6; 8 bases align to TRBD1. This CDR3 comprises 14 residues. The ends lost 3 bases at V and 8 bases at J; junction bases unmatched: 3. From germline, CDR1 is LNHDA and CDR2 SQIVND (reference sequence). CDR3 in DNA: TGTGCCAGTAGTATCGACAGGGGTGATTCACCCCTCCACTTT. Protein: CASSIDRGDSPLHF.

The CDR3, as DNA: TGTGCCAGCAGTAGGGGGGGCAGTTTGATTTACGAGCAGTACTTC. Its translation is CASSRGGSLIYEQYF. V gene TRBV5-6 combines with J gene TRBJ2-7; a weak D match, TRBD2 (7 bases). V lost 5 bases to trimming and J lost 4 bases, with 19 bases between them. The CDR3 has 15 amino acids. Germline values: CDR1 SGHDT, CDR2 YYEEEE.

The CDR3, as DNA: TGTGCCAGCAGTTACTCCGGGTACGTCCAGGGAGCTTTCTTT. As protein: CASSYSGYVQGAFF. This chain connects TRBV6-2 or TRBV6-3 to TRBJ1-1, with a weak D call TRBD1 (5 bases). The germline CDR1 and CDR2 sequences are MNHEY and SVGEGT. Deletions cut 0 bases from V and 10 bases from J, with 15 bases between. There are 14 residues in the CDR3.

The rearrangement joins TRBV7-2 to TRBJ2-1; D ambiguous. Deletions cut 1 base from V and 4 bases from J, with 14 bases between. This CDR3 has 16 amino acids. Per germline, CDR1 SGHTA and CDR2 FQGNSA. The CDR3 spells CASSLEAVTVYNEQFF. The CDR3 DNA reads TGTGCCAGCAGCTTAGAGGCGGTCACTGTGTACAATGAGCAGTTCTTC.

The CDR3 sequence: CASSQGGTGDQPQHF. CDR3 in DNA: TGCGCCAGCAGCCAAGGAGGGACAGGGGATCAGCCCCAGCATTTT. The chain recombines TRBV4-1 with TRBJ1-5; 10 bases map to TRBD1. V shed 1 base, J shed 5 bases, and the junction held 2 bases outside the gene matches. The CDR3 runs 15 residues. Looked up from germline, CDR1 is MGHRA and CDR2 is YSYEKL.

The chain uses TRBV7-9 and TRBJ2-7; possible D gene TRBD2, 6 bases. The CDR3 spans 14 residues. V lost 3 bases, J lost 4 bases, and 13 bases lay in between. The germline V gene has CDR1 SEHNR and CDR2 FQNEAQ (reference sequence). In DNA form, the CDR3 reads TGTGCCAGCAGCTTGAGGGACTCCGTATACGAGCAGTACTTC. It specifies CASSLRDSVYEQYF.

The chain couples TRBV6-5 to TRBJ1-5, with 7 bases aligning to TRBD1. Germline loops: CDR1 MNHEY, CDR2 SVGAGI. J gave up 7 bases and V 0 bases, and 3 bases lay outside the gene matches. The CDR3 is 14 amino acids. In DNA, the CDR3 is TGTGCCAGCAGTTACTCGACAGGGAGGCAGCCCCAGCATTTT. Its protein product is CASSYSTGRQPQHF.

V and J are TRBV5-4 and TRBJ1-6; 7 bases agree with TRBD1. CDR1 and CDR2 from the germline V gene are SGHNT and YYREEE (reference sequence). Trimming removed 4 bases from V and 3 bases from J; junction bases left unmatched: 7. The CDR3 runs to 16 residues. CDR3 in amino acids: CASSLIQGIYNSPLHF. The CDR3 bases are TGTGCCAGCAGCCTTATACAGGGGATCTATAATTCACCCCTCCACTTT.

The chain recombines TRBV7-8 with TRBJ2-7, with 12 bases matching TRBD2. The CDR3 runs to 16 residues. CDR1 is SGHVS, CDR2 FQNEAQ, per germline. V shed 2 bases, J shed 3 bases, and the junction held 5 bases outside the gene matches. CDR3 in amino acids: CASSLYTSGRNYEQYF. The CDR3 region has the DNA TGTGCCAGCAGCTTATACACTAGCGGGAGGAACTACGAGCAGTACTTC.